The 30 T cell receptor beta chains in this list originate from one sample, sequenced in a study of T cells after yellow fever vaccination (dated 2019 in TCRdb). In the paper's terms, the treatment or condition label means: live attenuated yellow fever vaccine strain. To prepare the library, 5' RACE was applied. Sequencing used an Illumina NovaSeq 6000. In-frame beta chains were kept once TCRdb had trimmed the public reads at Q25 with fastp and called clones with MiXCR. Every distinct CDR3 protein forms one entry, paired with its most common genes and DNA. For this sample the table gives 300,000 to 400,000 distinct CDR3 sequences, of which about an eighth were detected only once. The ten largest clones capture 3.2% of the sample. The source material was CD4+ T cells sorted from PBMCs, sampled 15 days after the yellow fever booster vaccination. The source of these receptors is a man aged 18 to 35 who received the YFV17D yellow fever vaccine.

This clonotype was recorded a few times. The rearrangement links TRBV20-1 to TRBJ1-2; the match to TRBD1 covers 8 bases. The CDR3 has 12 amino acids. The J segment lost 7 bases and the V segment lost 1 base, leaving 2 bases of the junction unmatched. Germline assignment: CDR1 DFQATT and CDR2 SNEGSKA (reference sequence). The DNA for the CDR3 is TGCAGTGCTAGAGCGACAGGGGCTGGCTACACCTTC. Encoded protein: CSARATGAGYTF.

The rearrangement joins TRBV19 to TRBJ2-1; 9 bases are shared with TRBD2. CDR3 size: 15 residues. Looked up from germline, CDR1 is LNHDA and CDR2 is SQIVND (reference sequence). V was pared by 9 bases and J by 7 bases, with 13 bases of the junction left unmatched. Written as DNA, the CDR3 is TGTGCCAGCCAGAGGGGGCGGGGGGGCCTGAATGAGCAGTTCTTC. The encoded protein is CASQRGRGGLNEQFF.

This clonotype was seen only a few times. The V and J genes are TRBV19 and TRBJ2-5; D assignment may be TRBD1 or TRBD2 (5 bases each). This CDR3 comprises 15 residues. Trimming left V 4 bases short and J 6 bases short, with 18 bases between. Germline V lookup: CDR1 LNHDA, CDR2 SQIVND (reference sequence). The CDR3 reads CASSTLPGPGQTQYF. Written as DNA, the CDR3 is TGTGCCAGTAGTACCCTACCGGGGCCAGGGCAGACCCAGTACTTC.

This clonotype was detected only a few times. The chain has TRBV20-1 and TRBJ2-7; D may be TRBD1 (5 bases). Germline values: CDR1 DFQATT, CDR2 SNEGSKA (reference sequence). The CDR3 extends over 13 amino acids. Trimming took 1 base from V and 2 from J, leaving 9 bases between them. In DNA, the CDR3 is TGCAGTGCTAGAGCAGGGCTAGCCTACGAGCAGTACTTC. The encoded protein is CSARAGLAYEQYF.

The genes are TRBV29-1 and TRBJ2-5; D might be TRBD1 (6 bases). CDR1 and CDR2 (germline): SQVTM, ANQGSEA. The CDR3 has 13 residues. Trimming took off 5 bases at V and 1 base at J, with 11 bases between the two ends. For the CDR3, the DNA is TGCAGCGTTCAGGGGCAGAGCCAAGAGACCCAGTACTTC. The encoded protein is CSVQGQSQETQYF.

The chain recombines TRBV5-1 with TRBJ2-5; tentatively, D is TRBD1 or TRBD2 (5 bases each). The germline gives CDR1 SGHRS, CDR2 YFSETQ. This CDR3 spans 13 amino acids. The V end lost 7 bases, the J end lost 5 bases, and 15 bases lay between the germline ends. The CDR3 sequence is CASGFGGLETQYF. The CDR3 coding sequence is TGCGCCAGCGGTTTTGGGGGTTTGGAGACCCAGTACTTC.

This clonotype was counted only a few times. The chain has TRBV7-3 and TRBJ2-2; D is perhaps TRBD1 or TRBD2 (5 bases each). Germline CDR1 SGHTA, CDR2 FQGTGA. Trimming took off 5 bases at V and 2 bases at J, with 12 bases between the two ends. CDR3 length: 15 amino acids. The CDR3 protein is CASSPPGHNTGELFF. The CDR3 DNA follows: TGTGCCAGCAGCCCCCCGGGGCATAACACCGGGGAGCTGTTTTTT.

This chain uses TRBV3-1 with TRBJ2-3, with TRBD2 identical over 8 bases. This CDR3 spans 17 amino acids. The germline gives CDR1 LGHDT, CDR2 YNNKEL (reference sequence). V dropped 2 bases and J dropped 1; count of bases not matched to a gene: 8. As DNA, the CDR3 is TGTGCCAGCAGCCAATGGTCGTTGCGGGGGGGCACAGATACGCAGTATTTT. Its translation: CASSQWSLRGGTDTQYF.

This clonotype was observed a handful of times. The chain has TRBV20-1 and TRBJ1-1, with D maybe TRBD1 (6 bases). V gave up 4 bases and J gave up 6 bases, with 15 bases separating them. The CDR3 is 13 amino acids. Germline CDR1 is DFQATT and CDR2 is SNEGSKA (reference sequence). Here the CDR3 reads CSAISTGYPEAFF. In nucleotides, the CDR3 is TGCAGTGCTATATCAACAGGGTACCCTGAAGCTTTCTTT.

V and J are TRBV4-3 and TRBJ2-7, with 8 bases lining up with TRBD1. The germline V gene has CDR1 LGHNA and CDR2 YSLEER. Unmatched junction bases numbered 10, after V lost 3 bases and J lost 3 bases. CDR3 length equals 16 residues. DNA of the CDR3: TGCGCCAGCAGCCACGGAGCACAGGACAGGGTCTACGAGCAGTACTTC. This translates into CASSHGAQDRVYEQYF.

On this clonotype itself: Relative to the germline gene, one junction end is altered; a read error may explain this. The V call is TRBV12-5, the J call TRBJ1-1; D unclear. Germline loops: CDR1 LGHNT, CDR2 FRNRAP. This CDR3 spans 15 amino acids. The CDR3 is CASGSDGQPNAEAFF. As DNA, the CDR3 is TGTGCTAGTGGTTCCGACGGGCAGCCGAACGCTGAAGCTTTCTTT.

This clonotype was counted a few times. The V gene is TRBV2, the J gene TRBJ2-7, with TRBD1 matching 7 bases. V was pared by 5 bases and J by 3 bases, with 4 bases of the junction left unmatched. CDR3 length: 13 amino acids. CDR1 and CDR2 (germline): SNHLY, FYNNEI. CDR3 coding DNA: TGTGCCAGCAGTTACAGGGGTAACTACGAGCAGTACGTC. The encoded protein is CASSYRGNYEQYV.

This chain connects TRBV7-2 to TRBJ2-1, with D possibly being TRBD2 (7 bases). This CDR3 contains 15 residues. The V and J ends lost 6 bases and 5 bases respectively, with 17 bases between them. Germline V lookup: CDR1 SGHTA, CDR2 FQGNSA. CDR3 nucleotide sequence: TGTGCCAGCAGTTCCCGAGGGGGGGCCGACAATGAGCAGTTCTTC. This sequence encodes CASSSRGGADNEQFF. Drawing the rest from reference TRBV7-2 and TRBJ2-1, the complete variable domain is GAGVSQSPSNKVTEKGKDVELRCDPISGHTALYWYRQSLGQGLEFLIYFQGNSAPDKSGLPSDRFSAERTGGSVSTLTIQRTQQEDSAVYLCASSSRGGADNEQFFGPGTRLTVL.

The genes are TRBV7-2 and TRBJ2-7; D uncertain. There are 13 residues in the CDR3. Trimming pared 3 bases from V and 5 bases from J, leaving 11 bases between. Germline loops: CDR1 SGHTA, CDR2 FQGNSA. CDR3 coding DNA: TGTGCCAGCAGCTTCCGTCTCCAGGACGAGCAGTACGTC. Its translation is CASSFRLQDEQYV.

A few counts support this clonotype. This sequence joins TRBV9 and TRBJ1-2; D remains ambiguous. Germline lookup yields CDR1 SGDLS and CDR2 YYNGEE. The CDR3 extends over 11 amino acids. The V end lost 1 base, the J end lost 8 bases, and 6 bases lay between the germline ends. This chain's CDR3 is CASSVNRGYTF. DNA of the CDR3: TGTGCCAGCAGCGTAAATCGAGGCTACACCTTC.

This clonotype showed up just a few times. The chain uses TRBV4-2 and TRBJ1-1; D is possibly TRBD1 (6 bases). This CDR3 spans 15 amino acids. V lost 0 bases and J 6 bases, leaving 14 bases between the germline ends. Germline V gene lookup returns CDR1 LGHNA and CDR2 YNFKEQ. In DNA, the CDR3 is TGTGCCAGCAGCCAAGAAGGACAGAAAGTATCTGAAGCTTTCTTT. It specifies CASSQEGQKVSEAFF.

This chain connects TRBV9 to TRBJ2-7; 8 bases map to TRBD1. Per the germline V gene, CDR1 is SGDLS and CDR2 is YYNGEE. Trimming at V came to 1 base and at J to 6 bases, leaving 9 bases not matched to a gene. This CDR3 has 15 amino acids. The CDR3 bases are TGTGCCAGCAGCGTACTGGACAGGGATTCGGGCGAGCAGTACTTC. Translating it yields CASSVLDRDSGEQYF.

The gene calls are TRBV7-8 and TRBJ2-3; 8 bases fit TRBD1. The germline CDR1 and CDR2 sequences are SGHVS and FQNEAQ. This CDR3 spans 15 amino acids. Unmatched junction bases numbered 4, after V lost 5 bases and J lost 0 bases. CDR3 protein: CASSGDRGSTDTQYF. The CDR3 nucleotides read TGTGCCAGCAGCGGAGACAGGGGAAGCACAGATACGCAGTATTTT.

This chain links TRBV3-1 with TRBJ1-2; TRBD1 might be the D (6 bases). Looked up from germline, CDR1 is LGHDT and CDR2 is YNNKEL (reference sequence). V lost 4 bases and J 4 bases, leaving 13 bases between the germline ends. CDR3 length: 14 residues. The CDR3 region is CASSPLGALYGYTF. CDR3 bases: TGTGCCAGCAGCCCTTTGGGGGCCCTCTATGGCTACACCTTC.

V is TRBV5-4 and J is TRBJ2-6; perhaps TRBD2 as D (6 bases). There are 17 residues in the CDR3. Trimming stripped 2 bases from V and 0 bases from J, with 12 bases between. CDR1 and CDR2 (germline): SGHNT, YYREEE (reference sequence). Here the CDR3 reads CASSLGGINSGANVLTF. In nucleotides, the CDR3 is TGTGCCAGCAGCTTAGGCGGGATCAACTCTGGGGCCAACGTCCTGACTTTC. The full variable domain, completed using reference TRBV5-4 and TRBJ2-6, is ETGVTQSPTHLIKTRGQQVTLRCSSQSGHNTVSWYQQALGQGPQFIFQYYREEENGRGNFPPRFSGLQFPNYSSELNVNALELDDSALYLCASSLGGINSGANVLTFGAGSRLTVL.

The chain combines TRBV5-6 with TRBJ1-5; D is perhaps TRBD1 (5 bases). The CDR3 is made up of 14 amino acids. CDR1 is SGHDT and CDR2 is YYEEEE in the germline V gene. The ends were cut back, 1 base at V and 3 bases at J, with 8 bases in the middle. CDR3 in amino acids: CASSLSQANQPQHF. The CDR3 bases are TGTGCCAGCAGCTTGTCACAGGCCAATCAGCCCCAGCATTTT.

In nucleotides, the CDR3 is TGTGCCAGCAGTTCCCGACAGGGGAGGGACACCGGGGAGCTGTTTTTT. The encoded protein is CASSSRQGRDTGELFF. The chain combines TRBV7-9 with TRBJ2-2; possibly TRBD1 for D (8 bases). In germline, CDR1 is SEHNR, CDR2 FQNEAQ (reference sequence). Trimming took off 6 bases at V and 3 bases at J, with 17 bases between the two ends. The CDR3 extends over 16 amino acids.

This clonotype was observed a few times. The chain is built from TRBV25-1 and TRBJ1-1, with D hard to call. CDR1 and CDR2 from the germline V gene are MGHDK and SYGVNS. V lost 5 bases and J lost 0, with 16 bases in between. The length of the CDR3 is 16 residues. CDR3 coding DNA: TGTGCCAGCAGTCCCTCCTCCCTTATGGTGAACACTGAAGCTTTCTTT. Translation: CASSPSSLMVNTEAFF.

This clonotype was picked up many times. This chain joins TRBV4-3 and TRBJ2-7; tentatively, D is TRBD1 or TRBD2 (5 bases each). The germline gives CDR1 LGHNA, CDR2 YSLEER. This CDR3 has 16 residues. Deletions cut 0 bases from V and 4 bases from J, with 16 bases between. The CDR3 region is CASSQDDRDGPYEQYF. The CDR3 region has the DNA TGCGCCAGCAGCCAAGATGACCGGGACGGGCCTTACGAGCAGTACTTC.

This clonotype was picked up many times. The chain couples TRBV4-1 to TRBJ2-3; 10 nucleotides align to TRBD2. After removal of 2 bases from V and 2 bases from J, the junction contained 7 bases not matched to a gene. This CDR3 has 17 residues. The germline gives CDR1 MGHRA, CDR2 YSYEKL. This chain's CDR3 is CASSQSPSGGDTDTQYF. The DNA for the CDR3 is TGCGCCAGCAGCCAAAGTCCTAGCGGGGGCGACACAGATACGCAGTATTTT.

This chain joins TRBV7-7 and TRBJ2-2; unclear D gene. Germline lookup yields CDR1 SSHAT and CDR2 FNYEAQ (reference sequence). The CDR3 is made up of 14 amino acids. Trimming shortened V by 1 base and J by 5 bases, and 8 bases separated the two germline ends. The CDR3: CASSLGSWTGELFF. CDR3 DNA: TGTGCCAGCAGCTTAGGGTCGTGGACCGGGGAGCTGTTTTTT. Full variable domain (missing parts from reference TRBV7-7 and TRBJ2-2): GAGVSQSPRYKVTKRGQDVTLRCDPISSHATLYWYQQALGQGPEFLTYFNYEAQPDKSGLPSDRFSAERPEGSISTLTIQRTEQRDSAMYRCASSLGSWTGELFFGEGSRLTVL.

This clonotype has at least ten counts. The rearrangement links TRBV18 to TRBJ2-2; no reliable D call. Germline V gives CDR1 KGHSH, CDR2 LQKENI. V was pared by 3 bases and J by 6 bases, with 8 bases between. This CDR3 region has 13 residues. Here the CDR3 DNA reads TGTGCCAGCTCACCTATCGCGGCCGGGGAGCTGTTTTTT. Translation gives CASSPIAAGELFF.

This clonotype was observed at least ten times. The chain combines TRBV4-3 with TRBJ2-2; D perhaps matches TRBD1 (6 bases). This CDR3 is 19 amino acids long. V lost 4 bases and J 8 bases, leaving 29 bases between the germline ends. CDR1 LGHNA and CDR2 YSLEER come from the germline V gene. The chain's CDR3 is CASSLQHAPGAGAVGELFF. The CDR3 DNA sequence: TGCGCCAGCAGCCTTCAACACGCACCCGGAGCAGGGGCCGTAGGGGAGCTGTTTTTT.

This clonotype was seen only a few times. The V gene is TRBV7-2, the J gene TRBJ2-1, with 9 bases lining up with TRBD2. V lost 0 bases, J lost 7 bases, and 7 bases stayed unmatched. The CDR3 extends over 16 amino acids. CDR1 is SGHTA and CDR2 is FQGNSA in the germline V gene. The CDR3 DNA reads TGTGCCAGCAGCTTAGCAATCCTAGCGGGGTATAATGAGCAGTTCTTC. Its translation is CASSLAILAGYNEQFF.

The rearrangement links TRBV15 to TRBJ2-7; D gene uncertain. The CDR3 spans 15 residues. Germline lookup yields CDR1 LNHNV and CDR2 YYDKDF (reference sequence). V was pared by 0 bases and J by 5 bases, with 14 bases between. The DNA of the CDR3 is TGTGCCACCAGCAGAGATTCCGCGGCTATGAACGAGCAGTACGTC. This codes for CATSRDSAAMNEQYV.